Presented here are 2 T cell receptor beta chains from one specimen sequenced in a study of CD4 T cells in relation to SARS-CoV-2 and coronaviruses. Measured with immunoSEQ multiplex PCR; TCRdb has only the in-frame clones, and not every one. The sample yields some 19,000 clones, around 80% seen once. The unexposed donors gave CD4+ T cells in about 2011-2018, prior to COVID-19. Isolation of CD4+ T cells took place after 10 days in culture. No cognate antigen is known for these TCRs. The specimen was CD4+ T cells from PBMCs, cultured in vitro. These receptors were obtained from a human donor in good health.

The chain recombines TRBV28 with TRBJ2-4; possibly TRBD2 for D (6 bases). V lost 3 bases and J 2 bases, leaving 14 bases between the germline ends. There are 16 residues in the CDR3. Per the germline V gene, CDR1 is MDHEN and CDR2 is SYDVKM. DNA for the CDR3: TGTGCCAGCAGTTTTGCGGGGCCCGGAACCAAAAACATTCAGTACTTC. Protein product: CASSFAGPGTKNIQYF.

J is TRBJ1-4 and V is TRBV7-9; a weak D match, TRBD1 (6 bases). V lost 3 bases and J 4 bases, leaving 15 bases between the germline ends. This CDR3 is 16 amino acids long. CDR1 is SEHNR, CDR2 FQNEAQ, per germline (reference sequence). CDR3 protein: CASSFSVGGDNEKLFF. The CDR3 DNA follows: TGTGCCAGCAGCTTCAGCGTGGGGGGCGATAATGAAAAACTGTTTTTT.